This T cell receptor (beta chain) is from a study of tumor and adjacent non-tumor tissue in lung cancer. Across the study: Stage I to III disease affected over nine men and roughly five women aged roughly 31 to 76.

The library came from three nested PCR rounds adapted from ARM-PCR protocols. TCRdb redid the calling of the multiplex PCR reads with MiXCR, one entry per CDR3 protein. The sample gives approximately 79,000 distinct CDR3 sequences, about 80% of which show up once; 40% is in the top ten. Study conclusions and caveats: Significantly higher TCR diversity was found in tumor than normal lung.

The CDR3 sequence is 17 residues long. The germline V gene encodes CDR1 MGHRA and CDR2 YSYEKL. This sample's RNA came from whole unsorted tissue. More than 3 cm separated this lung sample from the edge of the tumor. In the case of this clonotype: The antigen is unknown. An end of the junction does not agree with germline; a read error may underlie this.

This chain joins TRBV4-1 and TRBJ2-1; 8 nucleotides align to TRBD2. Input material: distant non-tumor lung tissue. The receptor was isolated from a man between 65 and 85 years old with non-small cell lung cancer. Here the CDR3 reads CSRSQVFSGTGWSEHLF. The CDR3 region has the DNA TGCTCCAGAAGCCAAGTCTTTAGCGGGACGGGGTGGAGTGAGCACTTATTC.